This T cell receptor beta chain was obtained from a study of shared clonotypes between healthy human individuals. For the study at large: CD8 memory received one plate per donor, CD8 naive two, CD4 memory three and CD4 naive three.

This clone is a singleton in its sample. Its specificity is not known. Each subset's genomic DNA was shared equally among a number of immunoSEQ plates. TCRdb keeps only in-frame clones here, not all; method: immunoSEQ multiplex PCR. The sample holds millions of clones; roughly 91% are singletons and the top ten take 1.5% to 2%. Naive CD8 cells were CD45RO-negative, positively selected for CCR7, excluding terminally differentiated effector memory CD45RA+ cells. The donor cohort consisted entirely of Caucasian adults residing in Nashville, Tennessee. Whole-study results and caveats: Measured sharing among donors was expected to vary with sequencing depth.

The germline V and J ends were trimmed by 0 bases and 5 bases, with 11 bases remaining between them. The length of the CDR3 is 14 residues. Germline assignment: CDR1 SGHDT and CDR2 YYEEEE. This TCR derives from a man younger than 30 in good health. Some clones in this sample may be carry-over from other donors' samples. Input material: naive CD8+ T cells from PBMCs. The rearrangement uses TRBV5-6 and TRBJ2-5, with D possibly being TRBD1 (5 bases). CDR3 DNA: TGTGCCAGCAGCTTGGCCAGGGTGCGGGAGACCCAGTACTTC. It specifies CASSLARVRETQYF.